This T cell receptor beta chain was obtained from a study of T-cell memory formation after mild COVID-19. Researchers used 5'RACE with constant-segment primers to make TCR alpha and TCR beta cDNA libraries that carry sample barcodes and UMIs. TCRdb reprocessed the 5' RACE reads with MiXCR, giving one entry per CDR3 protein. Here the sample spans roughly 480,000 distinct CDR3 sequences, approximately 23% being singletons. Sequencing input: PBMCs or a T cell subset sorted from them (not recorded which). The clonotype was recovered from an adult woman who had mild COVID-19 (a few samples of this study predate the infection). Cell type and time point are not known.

The CDR3 nucleotides are TGTGCCAGCAGCCCGAATCCGGGACAGGATTACAATGAGCAGTTCTTC. This codes for CASSPNPGQDYNEQFF. The V gene is TRBV3-1, the J gene TRBJ2-1; 8 nucleotides line up with TRBD1. The V segment lost 4 bases and the J segment 4 bases; nucleotides outside the gene matches: 9. CDR3 length: 16 residues. Germline CDR1 LGHDT, CDR2 YNNKEL (reference sequence).